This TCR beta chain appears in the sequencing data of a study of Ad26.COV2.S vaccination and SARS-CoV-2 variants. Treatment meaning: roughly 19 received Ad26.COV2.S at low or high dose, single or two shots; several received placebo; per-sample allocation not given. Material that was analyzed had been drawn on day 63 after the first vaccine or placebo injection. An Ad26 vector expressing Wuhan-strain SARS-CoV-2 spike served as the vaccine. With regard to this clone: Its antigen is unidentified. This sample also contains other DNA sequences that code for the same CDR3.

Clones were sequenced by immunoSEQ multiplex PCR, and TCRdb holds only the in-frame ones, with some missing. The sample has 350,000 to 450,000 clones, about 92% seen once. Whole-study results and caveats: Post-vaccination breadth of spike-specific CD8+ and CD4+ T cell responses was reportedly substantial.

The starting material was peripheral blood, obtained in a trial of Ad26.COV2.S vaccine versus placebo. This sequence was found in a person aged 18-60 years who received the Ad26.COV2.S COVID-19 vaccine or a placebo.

The CDR3 DNA sequence: TGTGCCAGCAGCTTAATTCGGGGGAGCTACAATGAGCAGTTCTTC. Translating it yields CASSLIRGSYNEQFF. The V call is TRBV11-2, the J call TRBJ2-1, with a possible D match to TRBD2 (6 bases). The ends were cut back, 2 bases at V and 3 bases at J, with 11 bases in the middle. Looked up from germline, CDR1 is SGHAT and CDR2 is FQNNGV. This CDR3 has 15 residues.